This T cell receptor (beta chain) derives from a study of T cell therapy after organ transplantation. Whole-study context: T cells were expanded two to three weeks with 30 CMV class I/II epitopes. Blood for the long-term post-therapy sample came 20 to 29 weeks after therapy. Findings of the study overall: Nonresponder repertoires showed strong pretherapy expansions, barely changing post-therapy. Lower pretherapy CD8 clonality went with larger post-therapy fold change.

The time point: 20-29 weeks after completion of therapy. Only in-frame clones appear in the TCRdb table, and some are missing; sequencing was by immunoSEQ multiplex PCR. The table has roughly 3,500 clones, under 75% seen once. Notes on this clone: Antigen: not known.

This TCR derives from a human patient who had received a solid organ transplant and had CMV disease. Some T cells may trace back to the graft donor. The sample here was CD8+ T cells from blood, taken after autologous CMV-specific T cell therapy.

CDR3 sequence: CASIQSLDPGAGELFF. CDR3 in DNA: TGTGCCAGCATCCAATCGTTAGACCCTGGGGCCGGGGAGCTGTTTTTT. The chain combines TRBV7-8 with TRBJ2-2, with D unresolved. The germline V gene has CDR1 SGHVS and CDR2 FQNEAQ. V was pared by 7 bases and J by 6 bases, with 21 bases between. The CDR3 totals 16 residues. Combining the CDR3 with reference TRBV7-8 and TRBJ2-2 gives the whole variable domain GAGVSQSPRYKVAKRGQDVALRCDPISGHVSLFWYQQALGQGPEFLTYFQNEAQLDKSGLPSDRFFAERPEGSVSTLKIQRTQQEDSAVYLCASIQSLDPGAGELFFGEGSRLTVL.